Listed here are 6 T cell receptor beta chains from one sample, sequenced in a study of T-cell memory formation after mild COVID-19. TCRdb fed the 5' RACE reads into MiXCR, producing one record per CDR3 protein. The profile shows 350,000 to 500,000 distinct CDR3 sequences, approximately 18% of them singletons. Sequenced: PBMCs or a T cell subset sorted from them (not recorded which). Receptors originate from a man younger than 30 who had mild COVID-19 (a few samples of this study predate the infection). Cell type and time point are not known.

This clonotype has ten or more counts. The rearrangement uses TRBV7-2 and TRBJ2-1; D not certain. CDR1 and CDR2 from the germline V gene are SGHTA and FQGNSA. V lost 2 bases to trimming and J lost 9 bases, with 11 bases between them. The CDR3 runs 13 residues. CDR3 region: CASSLMGMSEQFF. The CDR3, as DNA: TGTGCCAGCAGCTTAATGGGGATGAGTGAGCAGTTCTTC.

This chain joins TRBV4-2 and TRBJ2-3; the match to TRBD2 covers 11 bases. With 0 bases clipped from V and 0 bases from J, the junction kept 8 bases outside the gene matches. CDR1 LGHNA and CDR2 YNFKEQ come from the germline V gene. The CDR3 is made up of 19 amino acids. Here the CDR3 reads CASSQDRASGGPSTDTQYF. The CDR3 coding sequence is TGTGCCAGCAGCCAAGATCGGGCTAGCGGGGGGCCTAGCACAGATACGCAGTATTTT.

The rearrangement links TRBV5-1 to TRBJ1-4; 7 positions agree with TRBD1. CDR1 SGHRS and CDR2 YFSETQ come from the germline V gene. This CDR3 is built from 16 residues. V was clipped by 5 bases and J by 4 bases; unmatched bases: 11. CDR3 nucleotide sequence: TGCGCCAGCAGGGGGGGACCGGGACAGAGTAATGAAAAACTGTTTTTT. This sequence encodes CASRGGPGQSNEKLFF.

This clonotype was recorded once. The gene calls are TRBV7-2 and TRBJ2-1; D is possibly TRBD1 (5 bases). The V end lost 5 bases, the J end lost 1 base, and 12 bases lay between the germline ends. Germline values: CDR1 SGHTA, CDR2 FQGNSA. There are 15 residues in the CDR3. This CDR3 reads CASSTGDASYNEQFF. The CDR3 DNA follows: TGTGCCAGCAGCACAGGCGACGCGTCCTACAATGAGCAGTTCTTC.

This clonotype was seen a handful of times. The chain has TRBV20-1 and TRBJ1-5, with no clear D. Trimming took off 5 bases at V and 4 bases at J, with 15 bases between the two ends. The CDR3 is made up of 14 amino acids. The V gene's germline CDR1 is DFQATT and CDR2 SNEGSKA (reference sequence). The CDR3 DNA reads as TGCAGTGCTCCTCCGACGGGCCGTAATCAGCCCCAGCATTTT. As protein: CSAPPTGRNQPQHF.

The chain joins TRBV20-1 to TRBJ1-1; no reliable D call. Germline CDR1 is DFQATT and CDR2 is SNEGSKA (reference sequence). V shed 2 bases and J shed 0 bases, with 7 bases lying between them. The CDR3 covers 13 residues. The CDR3 protein is CSARSNLNTEAFF. CDR3 bases: TGCAGTGCTAGATCCAATCTGAACACTGAAGCTTTCTTT.